These T cell receptor beta chains were read from a single sample in a study of blood T cell repertoires in COVID-19. Repertoires were generated with immunoSEQ multiplex PCR, while TCRdb's copy carries only in-frame clones and drops some. The sample holds about 200,000 clones; 75% to 90% are singletons and the top ten take around 6.6%. The sample consisted of peripheral blood. Receptors originate from a man aged 35 to 55 with acute or convalescent COVID-19. The CDR3 runs from the conserved cysteine through the conserved F or W. The D gene is left open where the match is weak. Clone size is stated in some rows and not others, as once, few, many or a class when expanded.

V gene	D gene	clone size	J gene	CDR3 DNA	CDR3 protein
TRBV2	-	-	TRBJ2-5	TGTGCCAGCAGTGAAGGCTGGGCGGGGGAGACCCAGTACTTC	CASSEGWAGETQYF
TRBV7-2	TRBD1	-	TRBJ1-5	TGTGCCAGCAGCCGCACAGGGGTCGGTGGCAATCAGCCCCAGCATTTT	CASSRTGVGGNQPQHF
TRBV5-4	-	once	TRBJ2-1	TGTGCCAGCAGCCTAGATAGCGGACCGTACAATGAGCAGTTCTTC	CASSLDSGPYNEQFF
TRBV6-5	-	once	TRBJ1-1	TGTGCCGTCGGAGTGAGGAACACTGAAGCTTTCTTT	CAVGVRNTEAFF
TRBV11-2	TRBD1	-	TRBJ1-1	TGTGCCAGCAGCTTAGTCGCGGGGACAGGTGGTACTGAAGCTTTCTTT	CASSLVAGTGGTEAFF
TRBV12-3/TRBV12-4	-	once	TRBJ1-2	TGTGCCAGCAGTTTGCAGGGGAACTATGGCTACACCTTC	CASSLQGNYGYTF
TRBV6-5	-	-	TRBJ2-7	TGTGCCAGCAGTTACTCGCGGGACAGACACTACGAGCAGTACTTC	CASSYSRDRHYEQYF
TRBV5-8	-	-	TRBJ2-2	TGTGCCAGCAGCCCGGGACTGAGGAACACCGGGGAGCTGTTTTTT	CASSPGLRNTGELFF
TRBV10-1	-	-	TRBJ1-1	TGCGCCAGCAGGCGGGAGCCGAACACTGAAGCTTTCTTT	CASRREPNTEAFF
TRBV10-3	TRBD2	-	TRBJ2-5	TGTGCCATCACTAGCGGGGGGGCCCAGTACTTC	CAITSGGAQYF
TRBV11-1	-	once	TRBJ2-7	TGTGCCAGCAGATCGGACAGCCCCTACGAGCAGTACTTC	CASRSDSPYEQYF
TRBV5-1	-	-	TRBJ2-7	TGCGCCAGCAGCTTGTCTACCGCACCTCGGGATTACTACGAGCAGTACTTC	CASSLSTAPRDYYEQYF
TRBV20-1	-	-	TRBJ1-2	TGCAGTGCTAGAAGTCAGTATGGCTACACCTTC	CSARSQYGYTF